A single T cell receptor beta chain is shown here with its context. Germline loops: CDR1 SNHLY, CDR2 FYNNEI. This CDR3 comprises 15 residues. V lost 6 bases to trimming and J lost 4 bases, with 18 bases between them. This record comes from a study of OX40 agonist ivuxolimab in advanced cancers. Sequencing was performed with immunoSEQ multiplex PCR; in TCRdb, only in-frame clones are kept and a portion is missing. The top ten clones hold more than 6% of a sample with 45,000 or so clones, 75% to 90% of them seen once. The V gene is TRBV2, the J gene TRBJ2-5; tentatively, D is TRBD2 (6 bases). Material: CD4+ or CD8+ T cells sorted from blood, obtained in a trial of the OX40 agonist ivuxolimab. The sequence was obtained from an adult with an advanced solid tumor such as melanoma, head and neck, liver or kidney cancer. CDR3: CASSRAPGEGETQYF. The CDR3 coding sequence is TGTGCCAGCAGCCGCGCGCCGGGAGAAGGAGAGACCCAGTACTTC.